This entry concerns a single TCR beta chain. What it binds is unknown. Trimming cost V 0 bases and J 10 bases, with 12 bases left between them. Looked up from germline, CDR1 is LGHNA and CDR2 is YSLEER. The CDR3 extends over 13 amino acids. This specimen belongs to a study of blood T cells in healthy people across ages. It was with a sample-barcoded 5' primer and a J-beta primer mix that a second PCR of roughly 6 to 12 cycles was run. TCRdb reanalysed the 5' RACE reads using MiXCR and keeps one entry per CDR3 protein. The data contain 650,000 to 950,000 distinct CDR3 sequences, around 45% of them singletons. General study points: Older individuals had lower TCR beta diversity per million T cells (the decline was roughly linear).

The chain links TRBV4-3 to TRBJ1-1, with a possible D match to TRBD1 (5 bases). Sequenced material: blood. This clonotype was sampled from a man in his 60s in good health. As DNA, the CDR3 is TGCGCCAGCAGCCAAGATGGAGGGGCGAGAGCTTTCTTT. Protein: CASSQDGGARAFF.